This T cell receptor (beta chain) was found in a study of T cell responses to AZD1222 COVID-19 vaccine. Notes on the study in general: Researchers took repertoire samples only after the peak T cell response had come. Regions left unmutated in variants are reportedly the target of nearly half of spike-specific TCRs. Only 5 or 6 individuals given AZD1222 were seropositive at baseline. Donors skewed white British and female; clonal diversity was possibly underestimated.

This CDR3 has 14 residues. The V gene end was trimmed by 7 bases and the J gene end by 2 bases; junction bases not matched to a gene: 4. The germline V gene has CDR1 ENHRY and CDR2 SYGVKD. Note on this clone: The antigen is unknown.

Sequenced by immunoSEQ multiplex PCR; TCRdb stores in-frame clones only, minus some. The table has under 200,000 clones, 92% seen once. Sequencing used peripheral blood, obtained on day 0 of AZD1222 vaccination. This chain joins TRBV10-3 and TRBJ2-2; 7 bases line up with TRBD2. This receptor was identified in an adult in good health. CDR3 bases: TGTGCCATCAAACGGGGGGACAACACCGGGGAGCTGTTTTTT. Protein: CAIKRGDNTGELFF.